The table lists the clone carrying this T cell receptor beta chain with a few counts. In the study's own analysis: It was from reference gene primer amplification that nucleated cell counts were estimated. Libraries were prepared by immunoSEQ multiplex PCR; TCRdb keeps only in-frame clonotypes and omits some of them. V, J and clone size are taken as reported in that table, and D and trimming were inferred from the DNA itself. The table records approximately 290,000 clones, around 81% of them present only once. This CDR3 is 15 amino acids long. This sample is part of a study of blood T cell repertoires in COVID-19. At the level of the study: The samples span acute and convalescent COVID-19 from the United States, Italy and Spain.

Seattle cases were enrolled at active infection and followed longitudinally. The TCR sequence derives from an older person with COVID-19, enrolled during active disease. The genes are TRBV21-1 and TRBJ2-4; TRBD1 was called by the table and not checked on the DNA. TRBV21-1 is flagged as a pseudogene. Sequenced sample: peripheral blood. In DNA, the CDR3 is TGTGCCAGCAGCTACAATGCAGTAGCCAAAAACATTCAGTACTTC. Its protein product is CASSYNAVAKNIQYF.